This is a list of T cell receptor beta chains from one sample in a study of vaccination effects on CD4 cells after COVID-19. These receptors have no identified antigens. This table comes from immunoSEQ multiplex PCR, and its TCRdb copy is limited to in-frame clones, with some not included. The sample carries tens of thousands of clones, about 80% recorded once. The material sequenced was CD4+ T cells from PBMCs cultured with HCoV-229E spike peptides, taken after COVID-19 vaccination. Receptor source: a human donor who received a COVID-19 vaccine. The CDR3 runs from the conserved cysteine through the conserved F or W. Fields, in order: V gene, clone size, J gene, D gene, CDR3 DNA, CDR3 protein. D genes are given only for firm matches. Size tells how often a clone was seen (once, few, many) or the class of an expanded clone, and some rows leave it out.

V: TRBV6-1
size: -
J: TRBJ1-1
D: TRBD1
DNA: TGTGCCAGCAGTGCCAGGACAGGGGGCATGAACACTGAAGCTTTCTTT
CDR3: CASSARTGGMNTEAFF

V: TRBV7-2
size: few
J: TRBJ1-5
D: -
DNA: TGTGCCAGCAGCTTAAGACCCTCCGCAAGGGATAGCAATCAGCCCCAGCATTTT
CDR3: CASSLRPSARDSNQPQHF

V: TRBV19
size: -
J: TRBJ1-1
D: -
DNA: TGTGCCAGTAGTGCTTTCCCCGGGGGAGCTTTCTTT
CDR3: CASSAFPGGAFF

V: TRBV5-1
size: -
J: TRBJ1-1
D: -
DNA: TGCGCCAGCAGCTTTTTGTCAGCCGGAGACACTGAAGCTTTCTTT
CDR3: CASSFLSAGDTEAFF

V: TRBV6-2/TRBV6-3
size: -
J: TRBJ1-6
D: TRBD1
DNA: TGTGCCAGCAGTTATCGAGACAGGGTGAATTCACCCCTCCACTTT
CDR3: CASSYRDRVNSPLHF

V: TRBV30
size: -
J: TRBJ1-6
D: TRBD1
DNA: TGTGCCTGGAACCTCGACAGGGTCGGATCACCCCTCCACTTT
CDR3: CAWNLDRVGSPLHF

V: TRBV7-3
size: -
J: TRBJ2-3
D: -
DNA: TGTGCCAGCAGCTTAATAGGGGGGCACACAGATACGCAGTATTTT
CDR3: CASSLIGGHTDTQYF

V: TRBV6-1
size: -
J: TRBJ1-1
D: -
DNA: TGTGCCAGCAGTGAAGGGTGGTCCGCTGAAGCTTTCTTT
CDR3: CASSEGWSAEAFF

V: TRBV7-8
size: -
J: TRBJ2-2
D: -
DNA: TGTGCCAGCAGCTTAGGGAGGGGGGCTTCCGGGGAGCTGTTTTTT
CDR3: CASSLGRGASGELFF

V: TRBV4-1
size: -
J: TRBJ2-5
D: -
DNA: TGCGCCAGCAGCCAAGATGAGGGGAGGGAGACCCAGTACTTC
CDR3: CASSQDEGRETQYF

V: TRBV5-4
size: -
J: TRBJ2-5
D: TRBD1
DNA: TGTGCCAGCAGCGGGCAGGACAGGGAGGAGACCCAGTACTTC
CDR3: CASSGQDREETQYF

V: TRBV4-1
size: -
J: TRBJ1-2
D: -
DNA: TGCGCCAGCAGCCAAGGAACAGGGTACTATGGCTACACCTTC
CDR3: CASSQGTGYYGYTF

V: TRBV30
size: -
J: TRBJ1-1
D: -
DNA: TGTGCCTGGAGTGTACACCGGACAGCTAACACTGAAGCTTTCTTT
CDR3: CAWSVHRTANTEAFF

V: TRBV7-9
size: -
J: TRBJ1-1
D: -
DNA: TGTGCCAGCGGGGGGTACACTGAAGCTTTCTTT
CDR3: CASGGYTEAFF

V: TRBV9
size: -
J: TRBJ2-1
D: -
DNA: TGTGCCAGCAGCGTAGTGGGGCACTCCTACAATGAGCAGTTCTTC
CDR3: CASSVVGHSYNEQFF

V: TRBV4-1
size: -
J: TRBJ2-5
D: -
DNA: TGCGCCAGCAGCCGCTCCCCGGGACGACAAGAGACCCAGTACTTC
CDR3: CASSRSPGRQETQYF

V: TRBV10-1
size: -
J: TRBJ2-1
D: -
DNA: TGCGCCAGCAGTGCCTCGAGGGGGGGCAATGAGCAGTTCTTC
CDR3: CASSASRGGNEQFF

V: TRBV19
size: -
J: TRBJ1-1
D: -
DNA: TGTGCCAGTAGTCTCCAGGGGTGGAACACTGAAGCTTTCTTT
CDR3: CASSLQGWNTEAFF

V: TRBV30
size: -
J: TRBJ1-1
D: -
DNA: TGTGCCGCAAGACCAGGGAACACTGAAGCTTTCTTT
CDR3: CAARPGNTEAFF

V: TRBV5-1
size: -
J: TRBJ1-2
D: -
DNA: TGCGCCAGCAGCTTCGGGGGAGACTTGAATGGCTACACCTTC
CDR3: CASSFGGDLNGYTF

V: TRBV6-4
size: -
J: TRBJ1-5
D: -
DNA: TGTGCCAGCAGTCCAGGACCTAATCAGCCCCAGCATTTT
CDR3: CASSPGPNQPQHF

V: TRBV14
size: -
J: TRBJ2-3
D: -
DNA: TGTGCCAGCAGAGGCGGACCTGGAGTTACGCAGTATTTT
CDR3: CASRGGPGVTQYF

V: TRBV7-9
size: -
J: TRBJ1-2
D: TRBD1
DNA: TGTGCCAGCAGCTTATGGACAGGAACTAACTATGGCTACACCTTC
CDR3: CASSLWTGTNYGYTF

V: TRBV7-2
size: -
J: TRBJ1-5
D: -
DNA: TGTGCCAGCAGCCTCACGAATCAGCCCCAGCATTTT
CDR3: CASSLTNQPQHF

V: TRBV2
size: once
J: TRBJ2-1
D: -
DNA: TGTGCCAGTGGGCCAGGAACAGGTAACAATGAGCAGTTCTTC
CDR3: CASGPGTGNNEQFF

V: TRBV18
size: -
J: TRBJ1-2
D: TRBD1
DNA: TGTGCCAGCTCACCAGATATTCCGGGACAGGGTGGTGGCTACACCTTC
CDR3: CASSPDIPGQGGGYTF

V: TRBV6-4
size: -
J: TRBJ1-2
D: -
DNA: TGTGCCAGCAGTGTCGCAGGGGTCGGCTATGGCTACACCTTC
CDR3: CASSVAGVGYGYTF

V: TRBV5-5
size: -
J: TRBJ1-2
D: -
DNA: TGTGCCAGCAGCAGCGGGACACTCTATGGCTACACCTTC
CDR3: CASSSGTLYGYTF

V: TRBV6-5
size: -
J: TRBJ2-5
D: -
DNA: TGTGCCAGCAGTAGGGGGGGGACACAAGAGACCCAGTACTTC
CDR3: CASSRGGTQETQYF

V: TRBV4-3
size: few
J: TRBJ1-2
D: -
DNA: TGCGCCAGCAGCCAAGATATAAGCCGGCAGAACTCTGGCTACACCTTC
CDR3: CASSQDISRQNSGYTF

V: TRBV11-2
size: -
J: TRBJ1-1
D: -
DNA: TGTGCCAGCAGCTTAGAGTGGGGACAAACGAACACTGAAGCTTTCTTT
CDR3: CASSLEWGQTNTEAFF

V: TRBV6-5
size: -
J: TRBJ1-5
D: -
DNA: TGTGCCAGCAGTTACGTTAGCGGTGGTCAGCCCCAGCATTTT
CDR3: CASSYVSGGQPQHF

V: TRBV5-1
size: -
J: TRBJ2-5
D: TRBD1
DNA: TGCGCCAGCAGCCTTACCGACAGGGGCCGCCGCCAAGAGACCCAGTACTTC
CDR3: CASSLTDRGRRQETQYF

V: TRBV30
size: -
J: TRBJ1-6
D: TRBD1
DNA: TGTGCCACCCACAGGGGTACGAATTCACCCCTCCACTTT
CDR3: CATHRGTNSPLHF

V: TRBV2
size: -
J: TRBJ1-4
D: -
DNA: TGTGCCAGCAGTCGGTCCGGGACTAATGAAAAACTGTTTTTT
CDR3: CASSRSGTNEKLFF

V: TRBV5-8
size: -
J: TRBJ1-2
D: TRBD1
DNA: TGTGCCAGCAGCTTAGACAGGGAATTCTATGGCTACACCTTC
CDR3: CASSLDREFYGYTF

V: TRBV27
size: once
J: TRBJ2-1
D: -
DNA: TGTGCCAGCAGTCCCGCGGGGGCAGAAAACAATGAGCAGTTCTTC
CDR3: CASSPAGAENNEQFF

V: TRBV30
size: -
J: TRBJ2-1
D: -
DNA: TGTGCCTGGAGTGCACACAATGAGCAGTTCTTC
CDR3: CAWSAHNEQFF

V: TRBV30
size: -
J: TRBJ1-2
D: TRBD1
DNA: TGTGCCTGGAGCGCTGCTGGGACAGCCCACTTGCGATGGGGAGCTAAAATCTTC
CDR3: CAWSAAGTAHLRWGAKIF

V: TRBV20-1
size: -
J: TRBJ1-5
D: -
DNA: TGCAGTGCTGAGAAATTTGGGCCCCAGCATTTT
CDR3: CSAEKFGPQHF

V: TRBV24-1
size: once
J: TRBJ2-3
D: -
DNA: TGTGCCACCAGTCTGGGCAGGGGCAGCGCAGATACGCAGTATTTT
CDR3: CATSLGRGSADTQYF

V: TRBV7-3
size: -
J: TRBJ1-1
D: -
DNA: TGTGCCAGCAGCGCCAACAGGGACACTGAAGCTTTCTTT
CDR3: CASSANRDTEAFF

V: TRBV2
size: -
J: TRBJ1-4
D: -
DNA: TGTGCCAGCAGAGGGGAAAAACTGTTTTTT
CDR3: CASRGEKLFF

V: TRBV5-1
size: -
J: TRBJ2-5
D: -
DNA: TGCGCCAGCAGCTTGCTCGCTGCCGTCAGGGTTGGAGAGACCCAGTACTTC
CDR3: CASSLLAAVRVGETQYF

V: TRBV6-5
size: -
J: TRBJ1-2
D: -
DNA: TGTGCCAGCAGTTACTCGCGACAGGTGGGCGGCTACACCTTC
CDR3: CASSYSRQVGGYTF

V: TRBV12-3/TRBV12-4
size: -
J: TRBJ1-2
D: -
DNA: TGTGCCAGCAGTTTAAATAGCTATGGCTACACCTTC
CDR3: CASSLNSYGYTF

V: TRBV7-9
size: -
J: TRBJ1-1
D: -
DNA: TGTGCCAGCTTTCGGTCACCGGGAATGAACACTGAAGCTTTCTTT
CDR3: CASFRSPGMNTEAFF

V: TRBV5-1
size: -
J: TRBJ2-5
D: -
DNA: TGCGCCAGCAGCTTGAATGGGTTACAAGAGACCCAGTACTTC
CDR3: CASSLNGLQETQYF

V: TRBV7-2
size: -
J: TRBJ2-5
D: -
DNA: TGTGCCAGCAGCCCCAGGGTTACGGAGACCCAGTACTTC
CDR3: CASSPRVTETQYF

V: TRBV14
size: -
J: TRBJ2-1
D: -
DNA: TGTGCCAGCAGCCAAGTATTCCCGGGGCGGGAGCAGTTCTTC
CDR3: CASSQVFPGREQFF

V: TRBV18
size: few
J: TRBJ2-3
D: -
DNA: TGTGCCAGCTCACCAGGGAGAACAGATACGCAGTATTTT
CDR3: CASSPGRTDTQYF

V: TRBV27
size: few
J: TRBJ1-5
D: TRBD1
DNA: TGTGCCAGCAGTTTGGGACAGGGCAATCAGCCCCAGCATTTT
CDR3: CASSLGQGNQPQHF

V: TRBV7-2
size: -
J: TRBJ1-1
D: TRBD1
DNA: TGTGCCAGCAGCGTATACAGGGGTGTGAACACTGAAGCTTTCTTT
CDR3: CASSVYRGVNTEAFF

V: TRBV2
size: -
J: TRBJ1-1
D: -
DNA: TGTGCCAGCACCGCAAGGAGGCCGGCTGAAGCTTTCTTT
CDR3: CASTARRPAEAFF